This T cell receptor beta chain was identified during a study of chemoradiotherapy in HPV16-positive cancers. This clone was counted once. V lost 3 bases and J lost 9; bases outside the gene matches: 8. The CDR3 covers 15 residues. Germline CDR1 SGHTA, CDR2 FQGNSA. Clones were read by immunoSEQ multiplex PCR, and TCRdb kept only the in-frame ones, dropping some. The table records some 34,000 clones, around 86% of them present only once. The origin of this receptor is a human donor with HPV-associated anogenital cancer. This chain connects TRBV7-2 to TRBJ1-6; 7 bases agree with TRBD1. Sequenced here: blood, sampled from a patient who underwent chemoradiotherapy. The CDR3 protein is CASSFGGRDSSPLHF. CDR3 nucleotides: TGTGCCAGCAGCTTTGGGGGACGGGACAGTTCACCCCTCCACTTT.